Reported below is one TCR beta chain. What it binds is not known. These data originate in a study of breast tumors, draining lymph nodes, adjacent tissues. Findings and limits, study-wide: The lymph node origin of tumor T cells was framed as consistent with a hypothesis, not demonstrated.

MiXCR, run by TCRdb on the multiplex PCR reads, gives a single entry per CDR3 protein. The sample records 66,000 or so distinct CDR3 sequences, around two fifths being singletons. The CDR3 loop spans 13 amino acids. The germline gives CDR1 ENHRY, CDR2 SYGVKD. The V gene lost 0 bases and the J gene lost 4 bases, with 6 bases spanning the gap. The sample comprised breast tumor tissue. The J gene is TRBJ1-2, the V gene TRBV10-3; possible D gene TRBD1, 5 bases. The TCR comes from a female donor with breast cancer. Some clones in this sample may be carry-over from other donors' samples. CDR3 region: CAISESRGYGYTF. CDR3 DNA sequence: TGTGCCATCAGTGAGTCAAGGGGCTATGGCTACACCTTC.